Given below is one TCR beta chain in context. What it binds is not known. The table came from immunoSEQ multiplex PCR; TCRdb's copy has only in-frame clones and leaves some out. The table has about 74,000 clones, roughly 84% seen once. The trim removed 6 bases at V and 4 bases at J, leaving 12 bases unmatched. In germline, CDR1 is SGHNT, CDR2 YYREEE (reference sequence). There are 15 residues in the CDR3. This specimen belongs to a study of PD-L1 blockade in urothelial cancer. Overall study: Men with urothelial cancer arising in the bladder made up about 85% of the roughly 30 patients. Blood was tested 3 weeks (second dose) and 6 weeks into treatment. Median T cell yield per blood sample was about 150,000 cells.

General observations from the study: In blood at 3 weeks, tumor-associated clones expanded more among patients with durable benefit.

The receptor was derived from a man between 65 and 85 years old with urothelial cancer. The specimen comprised PBMCs, sampled around atezolizumab (anti-PD-L1) treatment. The rearrangement joins TRBV5-4 to TRBJ1-2, with 7 bases that match TRBD1. CDR3 bases: TGTGCCAGCAAGCCTGGGGGACAGACCACCTATGGCTACACCTTC. Translating it yields CASKPGGQTTYGYTF.